The sequence of this T cell receptor (beta chain) was determined in a study of T cells in Graves' hyperthyroidism and ophthalmopathy. Study details: Pretreatment peripheral blood was obtained at initial diagnosis.

Amplification targeted TCR beta CDR3 regions from RNA transcripts. TCR CDR3 regions were first amplified by RT-PCR with HTBI primers. From the multiplex PCR reads, TCRdb called clonotypes with MiXCR, one entry per CDR3 protein. The sample shows roughly 570,000 distinct CDR3 sequences, 15% to 17% of them seen only once. General observations from the study: The model foresaw ophthalmopathy a median roughly 6.6 months prior to onset. Ophthalmopathy cases were set apart from stable hyperthyroidism by a 13 V-J model.

Extraction of PBMCs used more than 8.5 ml of fresh peripheral blood. There are a few counts of this clonotype. Its specificity is unknown. The receptor comes from a woman aged 30 to 39 with Graves' hyperthyroidism. Sequences were obtained from blood.

The DNA for the CDR3 is TGCGCCAGCAGCCAAGAGGCCACAAAGGGGGGGACAGGGGGCCGGAGCACTGAAGCTTTCTTT. Protein: CASSQEATKGGTGGRSTEAFF. This chain joins TRBV4-1 and TRBJ1-1, with 12 nucleotides matching TRBD1. Per the germline V gene, CDR1 is MGHRA and CDR2 is YSYEKL. This CDR3 spans 21 amino acids. The junction had 18 bases not matched to a gene; V was cut back by 0 bases and J by 4 bases.